What follows are 23 T cell receptor beta chains derived from one specimen sequenced in a study of HIV-infected patients and healthy controls. Around 530 ng RNA was reverse transcribed with alpha and beta constant-region primers. Separate chain-specific third strand synthesis with multiplexing indices produced the alpha and beta libraries. TCRdb re-analysed the 5' RACE reads in MiXCR, keeping a single row per CDR3 protein. Here the sample spans 19,000 or so distinct CDR3 sequences, 12% being singletons. All unsorted peripheral T cells were captured because whole blood was used without fractionation. Sample: blood. Receptors originate from an adult in good health.

Only a few counts were recorded for this clonotype. This rearrangement joins TRBV3-1 to TRBJ1-2, with a weak D call TRBD1 (5 bases). V was pared by 1 base and J by 12 bases, with 15 bases between. There are 13 residues in the CDR3. Germline CDR1 is LGHDT and CDR2 is YNNKEL (reference sequence). CDR3 DNA: TGTGCCAGCAGCCAAGCCAAGCGGACGGGGGACACCTTC. This codes for CASSQAKRTGDTF.

This clonotype was seen a handful of times. The rearrangement links TRBV7-9 to TRBJ2-3; 7 positions agree with TRBD1. Trimming cost V 4 bases and J 6 bases; bases outside gene matches: 13. This CDR3 region has 16 residues. Germline CDR1 is SEHNR and CDR2 is FQNEAQ (reference sequence). In nucleotides, the CDR3 is TGTGCCAGCAGCTCCCCGACAGGGCGCACCTTGGATACGCAGTATTTT. Encoded protein: CASSSPTGRTLDTQYF.

In this sample, this clonotype is medium-sized. The gene calls are TRBV4-2 and TRBJ1-6; TRBD1 is a possible D gene (6 bases). V gave up 0 bases and J gave up 10 bases, with 16 bases separating them. The CDR3 spans 16 residues. Germline V gene data show CDR1 as LGHNA and CDR2 as YNFKEQ. The CDR3 DNA is TGTGCCAGCAGCCAAGAGCGGGGGGCACGGGGATCACCCCTCCACTTT. This codes for CASSQERGARGSPLHF.

This clonotype showed up many times. The rearrangement uses TRBV12-3 or TRBV12-4 and TRBJ1-1, with 7 bases aligning to TRBD1. The CDR3 extends over 14 amino acids. V gave up 6 bases and J gave up 5 bases; unmatched junction bases: 9. CDR3 in amino acids: CASRTQGIDTEAFF. In nucleotides, the CDR3 is TGTGCCAGCAGAACACAGGGGATAGATACTGAAGCTTTCTTT.

This clonotype occurred many times. CDR3 in amino acids: CASAGGGSYNEQFF. CDR3 coding DNA: TGTGCCAGCGCCGGAGGGGGCTCCTACAATGAGCAGTTCTTC. V and J are TRBV14 and TRBJ2-1; possibly TRBD1 or TRBD2 for D (6 bases each). The ends were cut back, 8 bases at V and 0 bases at J, with 11 bases in the middle. The germline gives CDR1 SGHDN, CDR2 FVKESK. The CDR3 contains 14 residues. The full variable domain, its missing parts supplied by reference TRBV14 and TRBJ2-1, is EAGVTQFPSHSVIEKGQTVTLRCDPISGHDNLYWYRRVMGKEIKFLLHFVKESKQDESGMPNNRFLAERTGGTYSTLKVQPAELEDSGVYFCASAGGGSYNEQFFGPGTRLTVL.

By share of the sample, this clonotype is medium-sized. J is TRBJ2-7 and V is TRBV7-9, with D perhaps TRBD1 (5 bases). With 1 base removed from V and 4 bases from J, the gap between germline ends came to 14 bases. Germline CDR1 is SEHNR and CDR2 is FQNEAQ (reference sequence). The CDR3 contains 15 residues. Here the CDR3 reads CASSLEVSGNYEQYF. The CDR3 DNA is TGTGCCAGCAGCTTAGAGGTTTCAGGGAATTACGAGCAGTACTTC.

In its sample, this clonotype was seen a few times. The chain joins TRBV5-1 to TRBJ2-3; tentatively, D is TRBD2 (5 bases). Germline values: CDR1 SGHRS, CDR2 YFSETQ. V was trimmed by 4 bases and J by 0 bases, leaving 9 bases between them. This CDR3 contains 14 residues. This chain's CDR3 is CASSRGVSTDTQYF. As DNA, the CDR3 is TGCGCCAGCAGCCGGGGAGTGAGCACAGATACGCAGTATTTT.

This clonotype appeared many times. The chain couples TRBV5-4 to TRBJ1-1; D gene unclear. Trimming pared 4 bases from V and 8 bases from J, leaving 12 bases between. The germline V gene has CDR1 SGHNT and CDR2 YYREEE (reference sequence). CDR3 length: 12 residues. DNA of the CDR3: TGTGCCAGCAGCCTATACGGAGAAGAAGCTTTCTTT. It yields the protein CASSLYGEEAFF.

This chain connects TRBV7-9 to TRBJ2-3; the D is unclear. The CDR3 is 13 residues long. Germline CDR1 is SEHNR and CDR2 is FQNEAQ (reference sequence). V was shortened by 2 bases and J by 5 bases, with 8 bases between the two germline ends. CDR3 DNA sequence: TGTGCCAGCAGCTTACCCGTTATAGATACGCAGTATTTT. Translated, it gives CASSLPVIDTQYF.

This clonotype was observed a few times. The chain is built from TRBV12-3 or TRBV12-4 and TRBJ1-3; no definite D call. The V gene lost 5 bases and the J gene lost 2 bases, with 10 bases spanning the gap. The CDR3 consists of 14 residues. CDR3 DNA: TGTGCCAGCAGTCCGCGCGGGACTGGAAACACCATATATTTT. Amino acids: CASSPRGTGNTIYF.

This clonotype was recorded many times. This rearrangement joins TRBV7-2 to TRBJ2-1; TRBD2 matches 8 bases. V gave up 5 bases and J gave up 5 bases; unmatched junction bases: 11. The CDR3 consists of 16 residues. Germline assignment: CDR1 SGHTA and CDR2 FQGNSA. CDR3 DNA sequence: TGTGCCAGCAGCCCTAGAGTCCAGCGGGGGAACAATGAGCAGTTCTTC. Translated: CASSPRVQRGNNEQFF.

The chain carries TRBV12-3 or TRBV12-4 and TRBJ1-6; D unresolved. The CDR3 sequence is 13 residues long. The V end lost 3 bases, the J end lost 8 bases, and 8 bases lay between the germline ends. CDR3 region: CASSFLGHSPLHF. CDR3 DNA sequence: TGTGCCAGCAGTTTTTTAGGCCATTCACCCCTCCACTTT.

The table lists this clonotype with many counts. The chain combines TRBV7-2 with TRBJ2-7; a weak D match, TRBD1 (5 bases). This CDR3 has 14 residues. Germline values: CDR1 SGHTA, CDR2 FQGNSA. Between the trimmed V and J ends, which lost 6 bases and 3 bases, there was a span of 15 bases. The CDR3, as DNA: TGTGCCAGCAGTTTCCAGGGCCTTGACTACGAGCAGTACTTC. Its translation is CASSFQGLDYEQYF.

In this sample, this clonotype turned up many times. The rearrangement uses TRBV19 and TRBJ1-2; 8 bases line up with TRBD1. CDR3 length: 15 amino acids. J was trimmed by 0 bases and V by 10 bases; bases with no gene match: 10. Germline loops: CDR1 LNHDA, CDR2 SQIVND (reference sequence). DNA for the CDR3: TGTGCCACCTACCTCCCGACAGGGGCTAACTATGGCTACACCTTC. Translating gives CATYLPTGANYGYTF.

Here the CDR3 DNA reads TGCGCCAGCAGCCAAGAACCCACGCTCCAAACCGGGAATTCACCCCTCCACTTT. Protein sequence: CASSQEPTLQTGNSPLHF. The chain carries TRBV4-3 and TRBJ1-6; D is undetermined. Germline V gene lookup returns CDR1 LGHNA and CDR2 YSLEER. The CDR3 contains 18 residues. V was pared by 0 bases and J by 7 bases, with 19 bases between.

Ten or more counts support this clonotype. V gene TRBV7-3 combines with J gene TRBJ2-3; weak D call: TRBD2 (5 bases). V was clipped by 6 bases and J by 4 bases, with 14 bases between them. Germline lookup yields CDR1 SGHTA and CDR2 FQGTGA. The CDR3 totals 14 residues. The CDR3 DNA sequence: TGTGCCAGCAGGTCCACACCCGGGGCAGATACGCAGTATTTT. Translated, it gives CASRSTPGADTQYF.

Relative to its sample, this clonotype is medium-sized (0.01 to 0.1%). For the CDR3, the DNA is TGTGCCAGCAGCTTAGCCGGATACACTGAAGCTTTCTTT. Translating gives CASSLAGYTEAFF. V and J are TRBV7-2 and TRBJ1-1; D is undetermined. CDR3 length: 13 amino acids. In germline, CDR1 is SGHTA, CDR2 FQGNSA. V lost 0 bases, J lost 3 bases, and 5 bases lay in between.

The table lists this clonotype with a few counts. The V and J genes are TRBV4-3 and TRBJ2-1; D not certain. Germline loops: CDR1 LGHNA, CDR2 YSLEER. Trimming removed 2 bases from V and 12 bases from J, with 17 bases in between. The length of the CDR3 is 14 residues. As DNA, the CDR3 is TGCGCCAGCAGCCAAATTTTCCATATTGATTTGCAGTTCTTC. Translating gives CASSQIFHIDLQFF.

The rearrangement links TRBV7-9 to TRBJ2-3; 9 bases line up with TRBD2. The CDR3 loop spans 17 amino acids. CDR1 and CDR2 from the germline V gene are SEHNR and FQNEAQ (reference sequence). V dropped 5 bases and J dropped 6; count of bases not matched to a gene: 15. This chain's CDR3 is CASSVGRLAVESDTQYF. The CDR3 nucleotides are TGTGCCAGCAGCGTAGGGCGACTAGCGGTCGAGAGCGATACGCAGTATTTT.

This clonotype was detected many times. This rearrangement joins TRBV10-3 to TRBJ1-2; D possibly corresponds to TRBD1 (5 bases). This CDR3 has 12 amino acids. The V end was cut by 2 bases, the J end by 6 bases, with 7 bases between. CDR1 is ENHRY and CDR2 is SYGVKD in the germline V gene. The CDR3 spells CAISEEGHGYTF. The CDR3 coding sequence is TGTGCCATCAGTGAGGAGGGGCATGGCTACACCTTC.

This clonotype was detected only a few times. This chain connects TRBV5-6 to TRBJ2-3; TRBD1 is a possible D gene (5 bases). The CDR3 runs 14 residues. Germline CDR1 is SGHDT and CDR2 is YYEEEE. Trimming pared 5 bases from V and 5 bases from J, leaving 15 bases between. For the CDR3, the DNA is TGTGCCAGCAGACAAGTAGGGGCGGAAGATACGCAGTATTTT. Translating gives CASRQVGAEDTQYF.

By share of the sample, this clonotype is medium-sized (0.01 to 0.1%). The V call is TRBV12-3 or TRBV12-4, the J call TRBJ2-3; a weak D match, TRBD1 (5 bases). The V end was cut by 4 bases, the J end by 0 bases, with 8 bases between. CDR3 length: 14 residues. This chain's CDR3 is CASSSTASTDTQYF. For the CDR3, the DNA is TGTGCCAGCAGTTCGACAGCTAGCACAGATACGCAGTATTTT.

This clonotype ranks as medium-sized. The V call is TRBV5-1, the J call TRBJ2-2; possibly TRBD2 for D (6 bases). Trimming cost V 0 bases and J 6 bases, with 18 bases left between them. The CDR3 has 17 amino acids. The V gene's germline CDR1 is SGHRS and CDR2 YFSETQ. Here the CDR3 DNA reads TGCGCCAGCAGCTTGGATTCAGGGAGGAAAGTGGCCGGGGAGCTGTTTTTT. This translates into CASSLDSGRKVAGELFF.